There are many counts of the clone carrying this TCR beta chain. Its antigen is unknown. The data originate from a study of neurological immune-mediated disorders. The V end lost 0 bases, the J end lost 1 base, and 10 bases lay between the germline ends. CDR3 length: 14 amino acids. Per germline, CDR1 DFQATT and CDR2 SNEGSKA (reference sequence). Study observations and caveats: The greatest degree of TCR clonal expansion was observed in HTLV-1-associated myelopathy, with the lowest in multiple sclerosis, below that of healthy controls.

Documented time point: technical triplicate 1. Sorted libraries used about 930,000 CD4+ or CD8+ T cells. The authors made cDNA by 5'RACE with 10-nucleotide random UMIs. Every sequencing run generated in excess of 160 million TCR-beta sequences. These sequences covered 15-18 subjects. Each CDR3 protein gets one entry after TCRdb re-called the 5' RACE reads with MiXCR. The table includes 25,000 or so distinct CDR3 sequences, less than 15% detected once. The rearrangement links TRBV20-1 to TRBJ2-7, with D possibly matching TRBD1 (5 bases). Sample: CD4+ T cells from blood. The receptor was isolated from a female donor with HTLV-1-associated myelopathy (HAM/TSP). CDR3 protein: CSARDSQGSYEQYF. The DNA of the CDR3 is TGCAGTGCTAGAGATAGCCAGGGATCCTACGAGCAGTACTTC.